This TCR beta chain is drawn from a study of CD8+CD57+ T cells in acquired aplastic anemia. Across the study: Sorted CD4+ plus CD8+ cells gave DNA averaging around 3.2 ug.

For CDR3 and TCR beta VDJ profiling, genomic DNA was the template used. TCRdb reprocessed the reads with MiXCR, giving one entry per CDR3 protein. The sample includes 250,000 or so distinct CDR3 sequences, approximately 45% of them seen just once. Those patients picked for sequencing had displayed CD8+CD57+ cell expansion on flow cytometry. As a group, the patients uniformly had severe acquired aplastic anemia. Among the patients, none had received any therapy at the time of blood sampling. Per germline, CDR1 DFQATT and CDR2 SNEGSKA (reference sequence). The CDR3 runs to 15 residues. Trimming took 2 bases from V and 7 from J; bases not matched to a gene: 11.

The sequenced material came from sorted CD4+, CD8+, or CD8+CD57+ T cells (not recorded which) from PBMCs. The chain carries TRBV20-1 and TRBJ2-1; TRBD2 matches 7 bases. The receptor's source is a human donor with aplastic anemia. The CDR3 DNA follows: TGCAGTGCTAGATATCGGGCGGGAGTACGGAATGAGCAGTTCTTC. Protein product: CSARYRAGVRNEQFF.